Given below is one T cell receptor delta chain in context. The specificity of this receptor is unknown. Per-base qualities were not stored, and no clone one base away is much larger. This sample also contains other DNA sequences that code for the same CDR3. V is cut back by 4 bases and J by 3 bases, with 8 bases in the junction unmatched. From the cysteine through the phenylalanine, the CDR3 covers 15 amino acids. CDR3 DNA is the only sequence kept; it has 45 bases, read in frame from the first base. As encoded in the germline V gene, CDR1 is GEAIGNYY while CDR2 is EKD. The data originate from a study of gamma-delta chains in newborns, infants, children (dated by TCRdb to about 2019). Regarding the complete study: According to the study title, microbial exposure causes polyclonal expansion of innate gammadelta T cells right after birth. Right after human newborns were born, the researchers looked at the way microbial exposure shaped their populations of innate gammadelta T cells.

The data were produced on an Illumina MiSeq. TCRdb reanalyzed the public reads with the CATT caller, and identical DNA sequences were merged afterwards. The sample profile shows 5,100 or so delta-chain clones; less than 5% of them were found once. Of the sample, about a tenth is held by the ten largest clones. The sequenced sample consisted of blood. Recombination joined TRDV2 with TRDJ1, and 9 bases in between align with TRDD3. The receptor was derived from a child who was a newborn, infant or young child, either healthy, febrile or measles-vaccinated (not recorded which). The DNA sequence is TGTGCCTGTGATAAGCTGGGGGATGTACCCGATAAACTCATCTTT. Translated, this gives CACDKLGDVPDKLIF.